Presented here are 28 T cell receptor beta chains from one specimen sequenced in a study of shared clonotypes between healthy human individuals. Libraries were prepared by immunoSEQ multiplex PCR; TCRdb keeps only in-frame clonotypes and omits some of them. The sample has approximately 1.5 million clones, just under 99% seen once; the top ten hold roughly 0.35%. The sequencing input was naive CD4+ T cells sorted from blood. Regarding subset: CD45RA+ positively selected. These TCRs come from a man younger than 45 in good health.

In its sample, this clone was seen once. This sample also contains other DNA sequences that code for the same CDR3. The rearrangement joins TRBV9 to TRBJ2-5, with D unresolved. The CDR3 runs to 13 residues. Looked up from germline, CDR1 is SGDLS and CDR2 is YYNGEE. V was clipped by 0 bases and J by 2 bases, with 5 bases between them. The chain's CDR3 is CASSVALQETQYF. CDR3 DNA sequence: TGTGCCAGCAGCGTAGCATTACAAGAGACCCAGTACTTC.

CDR3 sequence reads: CASSLGGQYF. The CDR3 DNA follows: TGTGCCAGCAGCTTGGGGGGGCAGTACTTC. The chain uses TRBV5-8 and TRBJ2-5; D could derive from TRBD1 or TRBD2 (5 bases each). The CDR3 spans 10 residues. Trimming removed 0 bases from V and 11 bases from J, with 5 bases in between. Germline V CDR1 and CDR2: SGHTS, YDEGEE. Based on the CDR3 plus reference TRBV5-8 and TRBJ2-5, the full variable domain is EAGVTQSPTHLIKTRGQQATLRCSPISGHTSVYWYQQALGLGLQFLLWYDEGEERNRGNFPPRFSGRQFPNYSSELNVNALELEDSALYLCASSLGGQYFGPGTRLLVL.

The V gene is TRBV4-3, the J gene TRBJ2-7, with 8 bases that match TRBD2. The CDR3 extends over 13 amino acids. Germline CDR1 and CDR2: LGHNA and YSLEER. V gave up 3 bases and J gave up 7 bases; unmatched junction bases: 5. The CDR3 nucleotides are TGCGCCAGCAGCCAGCAACTAGCGGTTGAGCAGTACTTC. Its translation: CASSQQLAVEQYF.

The rearrangement uses TRBV5-5 and TRBJ1-5; 9 nucleotides align to TRBD1. Germline CDR1 reads SGHKS; CDR2 reads YYEKEE (reference sequence). V shed 4 bases, J shed 4 bases, and the junction held 6 bases outside the gene matches. The CDR3 has 15 residues. The CDR3 nucleotides read TGTGCCAGCAGCGTGTCCGGGACAGGGAATCAGCCCCAGCATTTT. It codes for CASSVSGTGNQPQHF.

In regard to this clone: At one end, the junction sequence differs from germline, possibly due to a read error. V usage is TRBV10-1 and J usage is TRBJ2-7; TRBD2 aligns across 12 bases. Per the germline V gene, CDR1 is WNHNN and CDR2 is SYGVQD (reference sequence). The CDR3 runs to 11 residues. The CDR3 spells CASSGTSGVYF. CDR3 DNA: TGCGCCAGCAGTGGGACTAGCGGGGTATATTTC.

This clone was detected once. The V call is TRBV15, the J call TRBJ2-3, with D possibly being TRBD1 (5 bases). Germline values: CDR1 LNHNV, CDR2 YYDKDF (reference sequence). This CDR3 has 16 residues. Trimming cost V 2 bases and J 0 bases, with 12 bases left between them. The CDR3 here is CATSRHDRVSTDTQYF. CDR3 nucleotides: TGTGCCACCAGCAGACATGACAGAGTTAGCACAGATACGCAGTATTTT.

V usage is TRBV7-6 and J usage is TRBJ1-4; D gene ambiguous. The CDR3 loop spans 14 amino acids. The germline V gene has CDR1 SGHVS and CDR2 FNYEAQ. Trimming took off 1 base at V and 3 bases at J, with 6 bases between the two ends. This chain's CDR3 is CASSLGTSNEKLFF. The CDR3 coding sequence is TGTGCCAGCAGCTTAGGGACCTCTAATGAAAAACTGTTTTTT.

The gene calls are TRBV25-1 and TRBJ2-7; D may correspond to TRBD1 or TRBD2 (5 bases each). Trimming took off 5 bases at V and 1 base at J, with 12 bases between the two ends. This CDR3 is built from 14 residues. Per the germline V gene, CDR1 is MGHDK and CDR2 is SYGVNS. CDR3 amino acids: CASSYGAYSYEQYF. CDR3 in DNA: TGTGCCAGCAGTTACGGGGCTTATTCCTACGAGCAGTACTTC.

This chain connects TRBV5-4 to TRBJ1-4; maybe TRBD1 (5 bases). The CDR3 runs to 15 residues. Between the trimmed V and J ends, which lost 5 bases and 7 bases, there was a span of 18 bases. Per germline, CDR1 SGHNT and CDR2 YYREEE (reference sequence). CDR3 region: CASSQKGTRGEKLFF. Here the CDR3 DNA reads TGTGCCAGCAGTCAAAAGGGGACGAGAGGTGAAAAACTGTTTTTT.

The chain is built from TRBV6-5 and TRBJ2-1, with unresolved D. Per the germline V gene, CDR1 is MNHEY and CDR2 is SVGAGI. The CDR3 extends over 15 amino acids. The germline V and J ends were trimmed by 2 bases and 0 bases, with 8 bases remaining between them. The CDR3 nucleotides read TGTGCCAGCAGTTACACCTCAAGCTCCTACAATGAGCAGTTCTTC. It is translated as CASSYTSSSYNEQFF.

This chain uses TRBV11-2 with TRBJ1-1, with 8 bases identical to TRBD1. The germline gives CDR1 SGHAT, CDR2 FQNNGV. The CDR3 contains 13 residues. The junction had 4 bases not matched to a gene; V was cut back by 5 bases and J by 5 bases. CDR3 region: CASSQQGGTEAFF. CDR3 DNA sequence: TGTGCCAGCAGCCAACAGGGGGGTACTGAAGCTTTCTTT.

As for this clone: Other DNA sequences in this specimen translate into the identical CDR3. This sequence joins TRBV6-5 and TRBJ2-6; TRBD1 or TRBD2 may be the D gene (5 bases each). The V gene lost 6 bases and the J gene lost 0 bases, with 6 bases spanning the gap. Per the germline V gene, CDR1 is MNHEY and CDR2 is SVGAGI. The CDR3 has 14 residues. In DNA form, the CDR3 reads TGTGCCAGCAGGAGGGGCTCTGGGGCCAACGTCCTGACTTTC. This gives the protein CASRRGSGANVLTF.

The chain is built from TRBV27 and TRBJ2-7, with D hard to call. CDR1 MNHEY and CDR2 SMNVEV come from the germline V gene (reference sequence). Trimming cost V 1 base and J 3 bases, with 13 bases left between them. The CDR3 is 15 amino acids. The CDR3 region has the DNA TGTGCCAGCAGTTTATACCCCACAAGAATCTACGAGCAGTACTTC. This sequence encodes CASSLYPTRIYEQYF.

The rearrangement uses TRBV5-8 and TRBJ2-5; D call uncertain. Germline V CDR1 and CDR2: SGHTS, YDEGEE. V lost 2 bases and J 4 bases, leaving 3 bases between the germline ends. The CDR3 has 11 amino acids. CDR3 coding DNA: TGTGCCAGCAGCTTACTAGAGACCCAGTACTTC. Protein product: CASSLLETQYF. Combining the CDR3 with reference TRBV5-8 and TRBJ2-5 gives the whole variable domain EAGVTQSPTHLIKTRGQQATLRCSPISGHTSVYWYQQALGLGLQFLLWYDEGEERNRGNFPPRFSGRQFPNYSSELNVNALELEDSALYLCASSLLETQYFGPGTRLLVL.

The rearrangement uses TRBV5-1 and TRBJ2-5, with no clear D. The germline CDR1 and CDR2 sequences are SGHRS and YFSETQ. The CDR3 runs to 11 residues. V dropped 4 bases and J dropped 5 bases, with 6 bases sitting between them. CDR3 amino acids: CASSVRETQYF. The CDR3 nucleotides read TGCGCCAGCAGCGTGAGGGAGACCCAGTACTTC.

The CDR3 loop is CASRDRPNYGYTF. CDR3 bases: TGTGCCAGCAGGGACAGGCCGAACTATGGCTACACCTTC. The chain combines TRBV6-1 with TRBJ1-2, with 7 bases identical to TRBD1. Looked up from germline, CDR1 is MNHNS and CDR2 is SASEGT. V lost 6 bases, J lost 2 bases, and 3 bases stayed unmatched. CDR3 size: 13 residues.

The V call is TRBV6-5, the J call TRBJ2-3; D remains unclear. Trimming removed 4 bases from V and 4 bases from J, with 12 bases in between. CDR1 is MNHEY, CDR2 SVGAGI, per germline. The CDR3 contains 14 residues. The CDR3 region has the DNA TGTGCCAGCAGTTCTTGGGGTAGCCCAGATACGCAGTATTTT. Its translation is CASSSWGSPDTQYF.

The rearrangement joins TRBV28 to TRBJ2-5, with 7 nucleotides matching TRBD2. V lost 11 bases and J lost 3; bases outside the gene matches: 12. CDR3 length: 14 residues. The germline V gene has CDR1 MDHEN and CDR2 SYDVKM. The CDR3 sequence: CASREGTSEETQYF. The CDR3 DNA reads TGTGCCTCGAGGGAGGGGACGTCCGAAGAGACCCAGTACTTC. The whole variable domain, remainder taken from reference TRBV28 and TRBJ2-5, is DVKVTQSSRYLVKRTGEKVFLECVQDMDHENMFWYRQDPGLGLRLIYFSYDVKMKEKGDIPEGYSVSREKKERFSLILESASTNQTSMYLCASREGTSEETQYFGPGTRLLVL.

The chain joins TRBV4-2 to TRBJ2-3; 12 nucleotides align to TRBD2. The V gene's germline CDR1 is LGHNA and CDR2 YNFKEQ. The V segment lost 3 bases and the J segment 2 bases; nucleotides outside the gene matches: 3. The CDR3 loop spans 16 amino acids. The CDR3 bases are TGTGCCAGCAGCCAGAGACTAGCGGGAGACACAGATACGCAGTATTTT. It encodes CASSQRLAGDTDTQYF.

The chain joins TRBV10-2 to TRBJ2-6; TRBD1 is a possible D gene (6 bases). Germline V CDR1 and CDR2: WSHSY, SAAADI. Trimming cost V 6 bases and J 4 bases, with 13 bases left between them. The length of the CDR3 is 15 residues. The CDR3 here is CASRATGRGANVLTF. The CDR3 DNA reads as TGCGCCAGCAGGGCAACAGGGAGAGGGGCCAACGTCCTGACTTTC.

The chain's CDR3 is CASSMSASGAYEQYF. In DNA, the CDR3 is TGTGCCAGTAGTATGTCGGCTAGCGGGGCCTACGAGCAGTACTTC. The V call is TRBV19, the J call TRBJ2-7; 9 bases fit TRBD2. Unmatched junction bases numbered 5, after V lost 3 bases and J lost 2 bases. This CDR3 is built from 15 residues. Per the germline V gene, CDR1 is LNHDA and CDR2 is SQIVND (reference sequence).

CDR3 nucleotide sequence: TGTGCCAGCAGCTTGACGGTTTTCACAGATACGCAGTATTTT. This gives the protein CASSLTVFTDTQYF. The chain is built from TRBV7-2 and TRBJ2-3; D remains unclear. CDR3 length: 14 amino acids. The V end lost 3 bases, the J end lost 2 bases, and 9 bases lay between the germline ends. Germline lookup yields CDR1 SGHTA and CDR2 FQGNSA.

The gene calls are TRBV11-2 and TRBJ2-3; D call uncertain. V was shortened by 1 base and J by 1 base, with 12 bases between the two germline ends. Per germline, CDR1 SGHAT and CDR2 FQNNGV. The CDR3 length is 16 residues. CDR3 bases: TGTGCCAGCAGCTTAGGAGGATGGGCAGGCACAGATACGCAGTATTTT. Translating gives CASSLGGWAGTDTQYF.

This sequence joins TRBV18 and TRBJ2-1; the D gene is possibly TRBD1 (5 bases). Germline V gives CDR1 KGHSH, CDR2 LQKENI. Trimming left V 3 bases short and J 5 bases short, with 14 bases between. This CDR3 comprises 15 residues. The CDR3 nucleotides are TGTGCCAGCTCACCCGGGCAGGGTCGGCACAATGAGCAGTTCTTC. Its translation is CASSPGQGRHNEQFF. Together with reference TRBV18 and TRBJ2-1, the CDR3 gives the full variable domain: NAGVMQNPRHLVRRRGQEARLRCSPMKGHSHVYWYRQLPEEGLKFMVYLQKENIIDESGMPKERFSAEFPKEGPSILRIQQVVRGDSAAYFCASSPGQGRHNEQFFGPGTRLTVL.

As regards this clone: This same CDR3 is encoded by further DNA sequences in the sample. For the CDR3, the DNA is TGTGCCAGCTCACCACCGGGCAACACTGAAGCTTTCTTT. Protein: CASSPPGNTEAFF. The rearrangement joins TRBV18 to TRBJ1-1; D ambiguous. The germline V and J ends were trimmed by 0 bases and 2 bases, with 4 bases remaining between them. Germline CDR1 KGHSH, CDR2 LQKENI. The CDR3 extends over 13 amino acids.

The chain employs TRBV11-3 and TRBJ2-6; no clear D gene. Germline V gene data show CDR1 as SGHNT and CDR2 as YENEEA. The CDR3 totals 16 residues. V was cut by 1 base and J by 0 bases, with 7 bases left in between. CDR3 nucleotide sequence: TGTGCCAGCAGCTTAGGGATTAACTCTGGGGCCAACGTCCTGACTTTC. Encoded protein: CASSLGINSGANVLTF.

CDR3 nucleotides: TGCGCCAGCTATCAGGTGGGAAGAGGTGGCTACACCTTC. Its protein product is CASYQVGRGGYTF. The rearrangement uses TRBV10-2 and TRBJ1-2, with unresolved D. The CDR3 is 13 amino acids. From germline, CDR1 is WSHSY and CDR2 SAAADI. V dropped 8 bases and J dropped 7 bases, with 17 bases sitting between them.

This chain connects TRBV4-1 to TRBJ1-5; D unclear. The V gene lost 1 base and the J gene lost 11 bases, with 9 bases spanning the gap. The CDR3 contains 12 residues. Germline V CDR1 and CDR2: MGHRA, YSYEKL. The CDR3 region is CASSQGLGAQHF. In DNA form, the CDR3 reads TGCGCCAGCAGCCAAGGGCTAGGAGCCCAGCATTTT.